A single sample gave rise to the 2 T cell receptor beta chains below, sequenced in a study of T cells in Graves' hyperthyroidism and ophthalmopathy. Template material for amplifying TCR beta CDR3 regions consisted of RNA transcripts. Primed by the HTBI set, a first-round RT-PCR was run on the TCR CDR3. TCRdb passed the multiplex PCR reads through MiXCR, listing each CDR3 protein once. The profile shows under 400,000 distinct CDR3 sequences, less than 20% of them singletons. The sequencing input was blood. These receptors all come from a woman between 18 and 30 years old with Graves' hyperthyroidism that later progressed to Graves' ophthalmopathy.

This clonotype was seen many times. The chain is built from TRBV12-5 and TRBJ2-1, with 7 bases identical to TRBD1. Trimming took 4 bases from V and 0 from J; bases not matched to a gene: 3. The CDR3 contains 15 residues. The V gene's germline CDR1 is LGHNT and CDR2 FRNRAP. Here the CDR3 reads CASGWGQSSYNEQFF. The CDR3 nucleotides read TGTGCTAGTGGTTGGGGACAGAGCTCCTACAATGAGCAGTTCTTC.

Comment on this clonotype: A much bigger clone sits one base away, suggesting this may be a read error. The chain's CDR3 is CASSLGHRSDEQFF. The CDR3 region has the DNA TGCGCCAGCAGCCTTGGACATCGCTCGGACGAGCAGTTCTTC. The genes are TRBV5-1 and TRBJ2-1; perhaps TRBD1 as D (5 bases). Trimming cost V 4 bases and J 10 bases, with 18 bases left between them. CDR1 is SGHRS and CDR2 is YFSETQ in the germline V gene. This CDR3 has 14 residues.